The present T cell receptor beta chain was sequenced within a study of blood T cell repertoires in COVID-19 (dated by TCRdb to 2020 to 2022). Regarding the study in general: Collaborator samples came from the United States, Italy and Spain and covered acute and convalescent phases of COVID-19. The prospective study material was composed of cDNA or gDNA derived from T cells, B-cell-depleted T cells, or PBMCs. Subjects who had been exposed to COVID-19, were actively infected with it, or had recovered from it provided the deeply sampled blood TCRbeta repertoires that made up the dataset. The repertoires were made available in a free public database intended to serve as a resource for research on the immune response to SARS-CoV-2. The samples were drawn from the first 160 participants of the ongoing ImmuneRACE study and from 1,200 or so subjects provided by 6 global collaborators. A de-identified subject ID, COVID-19 status, age in years and sex were almost always included in the sample metadata. Where HLA class I and class II types were available, the types were taken from metadata supplied by the sample provider, not from assay-based typing.

Reading from cysteine to phenylalanine, the CDR3 counts 15 amino acids. The retained sequence is limited to the CDR3, 45 bases, with the frame set at the first base. CDR1 is given as SNHLY and CDR2 as FYNNEI, both from the germline V gene. Trimming removed 7 bases from V and 0 bases from J; the gene matches leave 4 bases unexplained. TCRbeta CDR3 regions were amplified from genomic DNA by means of the immunoSEQ Assay, a bias-controlled multiplex PCR. Per the original workflow: Within the assay, amplification of reference gene primers was used to estimate how many nucleated cells each sample contained. Sequence reads were collapsed and filtered to measure the absolute abundance of every unique TCRbeta CDR3 rearrangement. For each sample, productive Simpson clonality was calculated by taking the square root of Simpson's diversity index across productive rearrangements. Sourced from immuneACCESS, this table was stored by TCRdb with only in-frame sequences that have V and J called. A share of the clones is absent; for the studies checked, an unresolved V gene accounts for under half, and the remainder has no known explanation. V and J calls and clone size come straight from that table; D and trimming were deduced from the DNA. The sample table contains roughly 220,000 clones; only one count was recorded for roughly four fifths of them. The ten largest clones add up to 6.5% to 9% of the sample.

Points on this clone: Its antigen remains unidentified. The record has no base qualities; no much larger clone is one base away.

The paper's findings and limits, for the study overall: The quantity of clinical and demographic metadata differed by source and by participant and was supplied without curation.

In Seattle, one collaborating source enrolled patients while the infection was active and tracked those patients longitudinally over the course of disease. Collaborating institutions collected whole blood in K2EDTA tubes following their own protocols. For TCRbeta analysis, collaborators shipped samples as frozen whole blood, isolated PBMCs, or DNA extracted from either of those sample types. This sequence uses TRBV2 and TRBJ2-2, with 8 bases matching TRBD2. Source material: peripheral blood. This clonotype originated in a woman of 80 years or more with COVID-19, enrolled during active disease. The CDR3 reads as follows: CASKLAATNTGELFF. The DNA reads TGTGCCAGCAAACTAGCGGCCACGAACACCGGGGAGCTGTTTTTT. The full variable domain, completed from the reference TRBV2 and TRBJ2-2 proteins outside the CDR3, reads EPEVTQTPSHQVTQMGQEVILRCVPISNHLYFYWYRQILGQKVEFLVSFYNNEISEKSEIFDDQFSVERPDGSNFTLKIRSTKLEDSAMYFCASKLAATNTGELFFGEGSRLTVL.